This TCR beta chain derives from a study of shared clonotypes between healthy human individuals. The germline gives CDR1 SGHNT, CDR2 YYREEE (reference sequence). The V and J ends lost 4 bases and 3 bases, in that order; junction bases with no gene match: 5. The CDR3 has 15 amino acids. In the authors' methods: Junction-only immunoSEQ sequences carried no quality scores, so filtering differed. The method was immunoSEQ multiplex PCR; TCRdb's version includes in-frame clones alone and lacks a portion of them. Clonal size and the V and J genes are those of that table, whereas D and trimming came from the DNA. The table shows about 2 million clones, with approximately 95% occurring only once. Selected positively for CCR7 and CD45RO-negative, naive CD8 cells excluded terminally differentiated effector memory CD45RA+ cells.

Specimen: naive CD8+ T cells sorted from blood. This sequence joins TRBV5-4 and TRBJ1-2; TRBD1 matches 11 bases. The sequence derives from a man between 18 and 35 years old in good health. For the CDR3, the DNA is TGTGCCAGCAGCCCCAGGACAGGGGGCGACTATGGCTACACCTTC. This translates into CASSPRTGGDYGYTF. The full variable domain, rest sourced from reference TRBV5-4 and TRBJ1-2, is ETGVTQSPTHLIKTRGQQVTLRCSSQSGHNTVSWYQQALGQGPQFIFQYYREEENGRGNFPPRFSGLQFPNYSSELNVNALELDDSALYLCASSPRTGGDYGYTFGSGTRLTVV.